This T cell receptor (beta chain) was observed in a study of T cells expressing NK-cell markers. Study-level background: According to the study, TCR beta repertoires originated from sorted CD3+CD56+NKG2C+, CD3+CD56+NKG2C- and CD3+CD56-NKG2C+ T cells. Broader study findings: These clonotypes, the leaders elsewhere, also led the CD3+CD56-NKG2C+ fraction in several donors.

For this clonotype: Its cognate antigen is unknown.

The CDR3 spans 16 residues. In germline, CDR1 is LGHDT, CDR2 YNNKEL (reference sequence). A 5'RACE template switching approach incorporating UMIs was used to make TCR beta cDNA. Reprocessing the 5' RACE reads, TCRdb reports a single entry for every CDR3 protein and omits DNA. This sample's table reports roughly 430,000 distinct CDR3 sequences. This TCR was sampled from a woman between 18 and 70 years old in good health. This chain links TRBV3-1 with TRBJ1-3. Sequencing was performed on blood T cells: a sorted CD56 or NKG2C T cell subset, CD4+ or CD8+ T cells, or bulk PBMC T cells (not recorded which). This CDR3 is CASSQVLADSGNTIYF.